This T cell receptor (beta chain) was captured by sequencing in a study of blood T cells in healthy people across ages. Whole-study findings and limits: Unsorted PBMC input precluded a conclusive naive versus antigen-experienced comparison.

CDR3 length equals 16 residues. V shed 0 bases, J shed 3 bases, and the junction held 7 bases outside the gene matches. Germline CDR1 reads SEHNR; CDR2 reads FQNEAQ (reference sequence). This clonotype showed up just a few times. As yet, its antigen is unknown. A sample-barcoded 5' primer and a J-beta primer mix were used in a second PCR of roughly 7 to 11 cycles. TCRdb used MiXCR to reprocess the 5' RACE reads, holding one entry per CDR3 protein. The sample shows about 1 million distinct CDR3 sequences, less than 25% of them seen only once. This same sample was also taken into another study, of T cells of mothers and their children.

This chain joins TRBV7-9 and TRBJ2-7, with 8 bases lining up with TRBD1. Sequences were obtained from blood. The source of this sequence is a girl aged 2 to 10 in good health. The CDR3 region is CASSLAYGTGLYEQYF. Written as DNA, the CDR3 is TGTGCCAGCAGCTTAGCCTACGGGACAGGCCTCTACGAGCAGTACTTC.